What follows are 5 T cell receptor beta chains derived from one specimen sequenced in a study of beta chain features in type 1 diabetes (dated by TCRdb to 2016 to 2019). Library preparation employed the immunoSEQ multiplex PCR assay. The entire isolated RNA was reverse transcribed using the High Capacity cDNA Reverse Transcription Kit, and thus expressed TCRB transcripts were sequenced. TCRdb carries this immuneACCESS record with in-frame sequences only. Its versions omit some clonotypes, under half of them owing to an unresolved V gene in the studies checked, with the rest unexplained. For this sample the table gives 970,000 or so clones, of which roughly 16% were detected only once. The top ten hold 0.02% to 0.03% of the sample. Sequencing was done on a sample of naive CD4+ T cells from blood. The cell subset or site label, read with the paper, signifies: true naive CD4+ T cells. The receptors were gathered from a woman aged 18-30 years in good health.

This CDR3 reads CASLDQTAYNEQFF. The CDR3 coding sequence is TGTGCCAGCCTTGACCAAACTGCGTACAATGAGCAGTTCTTC. V usage is TRBV2 and J usage is TRBJ2-1; D uncertain. V was shortened by 8 bases and J by 4 bases, with 15 bases between the two germline ends. The V gene's germline CDR1 is SNHLY and CDR2 FYNNEI. The CDR3 totals 14 residues.

This clone came up a few times. The chain links TRBV25-1 to TRBJ2-5, with 8 bases fitting TRBD1. The germline gives CDR1 MGHDK, CDR2 SYGVNS. Trimming took 4 bases from V and 4 from J; bases not matched to a gene: 2. This CDR3 is 13 amino acids long. The CDR3 sequence is CASSAGGAETQYF. The CDR3 region has the DNA TGTGCCAGCAGTGCAGGGGGCGCAGAGACCCAGTACTTC.

This clone showed up many times. This chain joins TRBV7-9 and TRBJ1-1; D unclear. Germline CDR1 is SEHNR and CDR2 is FQNEAQ (reference sequence). The length of the CDR3 is 12 residues. The V end lost 5 bases, the J end lost 7 bases, and 11 bases lay between the germline ends. CDR3 region: CASSGFEVEAFF. The CDR3, as DNA: TGTGCCAGCAGCGGATTTGAGGTTGAAGCTTTCTTT. Full variable domain (outside the CDR3, taken from reference TRBV7-9 and TRBJ1-1): DTGVSQNPRHKITKRGQNVTFRCDPISEHNRLYWYRQTLGQGPEFLTYFQNEAQLEKSRLLSDRFSAERPKGSFSTLEIQRTEQGDSAMYLCASSGFEVEAFFGQGTRLTVV.

In nucleotides, the CDR3 is TGTGCCAGCTCACCGGTTCCCAGGGCTGAAGCTTTCTTT. The encoded protein is CASSPVPRAEAFF. V gene TRBV18 combines with J gene TRBJ1-1, with D perhaps matching TRBD1 (5 bases). V lost 3 bases to trimming and J lost 6 bases, with 11 bases between them. The CDR3 loop spans 13 amino acids. Germline CDR1 KGHSH, CDR2 LQKENI.

DNA of the CDR3: TGTGCCAGCAGTACAGGGCCAAATCAGCCCCAGCATTTT. It translates to CASSTGPNQPQHF. This chain joins TRBV6-5 and TRBJ1-5, with D perhaps TRBD1 (6 bases). The CDR3 loop spans 13 amino acids. V lost 5 bases, J lost 4 bases, and 9 bases lay in between. Germline CDR1 and CDR2: MNHEY and SVGAGI.